These 26 T cell receptor beta chains originate from one sample sequenced in a study of identical twins. TCRdb itself ran the 5' RACE reads through MiXCR, one entry per CDR3 protein. The sample yields 350,000 or so distinct CDR3 sequences, 9% to 15% seen once. The data also belong to a second study, concerning yellow fever vaccine responses in identical twins.

The material sequenced was CD8+ T cells sorted from blood. The origin of the receptors is a woman aged 18-30 years in good health.

The genes are TRBV20-1 and TRBJ2-7; 8 nucleotides match TRBD1. V gave up 0 bases and J gave up 0 bases; unmatched junction bases: 1. The germline gives CDR1 DFQATT, CDR2 SNEGSKA (reference sequence). This CDR3 region has 14 residues. CDR3 bases: TGCAGTGCTAGAGACAGGGGGCACTCCTACGAGCAGTACTTC. Amino acids: CSARDRGHSYEQYF.

The rearrangement joins TRBV13 to TRBJ2-2; 7 bases map to TRBD2. CDR1 is PRHDT and CDR2 is FYEKMQ in the germline V gene (reference sequence). This CDR3 has 17 residues. V dropped 6 bases and J dropped 0; count of bases not matched to a gene: 10. For the CDR3, the DNA is TGTGCCAGCAGATCTTTGACTAGCAGAACGAACACCGGGGAGCTGTTTTTT. Amino acids: CASRSLTSRTNTGELFF. Filled out from reference TRBV13 and TRBJ2-2, the complete variable domain reads AAGVIQSPRHLIKEKRETATLKCYPIPRHDTVYWYQQGPGQDPQFLISFYEKMQSDKGSIPDRFSAQQFSDYHSELNMSSLELGDSALYFCASRSLTSRTNTGELFFGEGSRLTVL.

A few counts support this clonotype. CDR3 protein: CASRSMGGGVNEQFF. The CDR3 DNA is TGTGCCAGCAGATCAATGGGGGGGGGCGTCAATGAGCAGTTCTTC. V gene TRBV7-9 combines with J gene TRBJ2-1; D possibly corresponds to TRBD2 (7 bases). This CDR3 has 15 amino acids. Per germline, CDR1 SEHNR and CDR2 FQNEAQ (reference sequence). Deletions cut 6 bases from V and 6 bases from J, with 18 bases between.

This clonotype was detected only a few times. This chain links TRBV2 with TRBJ1-2; tentative D call: TRBD1 (6 bases). This CDR3 contains 15 residues. The V gene lost 3 bases and the J gene lost 4 bases, with 15 bases spanning the gap. Germline V lookup: CDR1 SNHLY, CDR2 FYNNEI. CDR3 in DNA: TGTGCCAGCAGTGATTCGGGGGGCCCCGGCTATGGCTACACCTTC. It is translated as CASSDSGGPGYGYTF.

This chain joins TRBV19 and TRBJ2-3, with TRBD1 matching over 7 bases. The CDR3 is made up of 15 amino acids. Germline lookup yields CDR1 LNHDA and CDR2 SQIVND (reference sequence). The V gene end was trimmed by 6 bases and the J gene end by 1 base; junction bases not matched to a gene: 7. CDR3 DNA: TGTGCCAGTAGCCAAACAGGGGTTGGCACAGATACGCAGTATTTT. It is translated as CASSQTGVGTDTQYF.

The chain links TRBV12-3 or TRBV12-4 to TRBJ1-2, with D hard to call. This CDR3 is 14 amino acids long. V lost 0 bases and J 3 bases, leaving 8 bases between the germline ends. DNA for the CDR3: TGTGCCAGCAGTTTAGCGGAGAGATACTATGGCTACACCTTC. Translated, it gives CASSLAERYYGYTF.

This clonotype occurred a few times. The chain has TRBV2 and TRBJ2-1, with D perhaps assigned TRBD1 or TRBD2 (6 bases each). The CDR3 contains 12 residues. V lost 7 bases, J lost 8 bases, and 12 bases lay in between. CDR1 and CDR2 (germline): SNHLY, FYNNEI. The CDR3, as DNA: TGTGCCAGCACCCTAGGGGGGTATGAGCAGTTCTTC. It yields the protein CASTLGGYEQFF.

The rearrangement joins TRBV10-1 to TRBJ2-2; the D gene is possibly TRBD2 (5 bases). Trimming left V 6 bases short and J 8 bases short, with 13 bases between. The germline gives CDR1 WNHNN, CDR2 SYGVQD (reference sequence). This CDR3 is 13 amino acids long. The CDR3 DNA is TGCGCCAGCAGCCAACGGGAAGTGGGGGAGCTGTTTTTT. The encoded protein is CASSQREVGELFF.

This clonotype was found a few times. This chain connects TRBV6-5 to TRBJ1-4; TRBD1 is a possible D gene (5 bases). Germline assignment: CDR1 MNHEY and CDR2 SVGAGI. CDR3 length: 16 residues. V was shortened by 0 bases and J by 7 bases, with 15 bases between the two germline ends. As DNA, the CDR3 is TGTGCCAGCAGTTACTCACAAGGGGCGCCAACTGAAAAACTGTTTTTT. Residues: CASSYSQGAPTEKLFF.

CDR3 region: CASSLALAGKEGEQYF. CDR3 in DNA: TGCGCCAGCAGCTTGGCCCTAGCGGGAAAGGAGGGGGAGCAGTACTTC. The rearrangement joins TRBV5-1 to TRBJ2-7; 9 nucleotides agree with TRBD2. The CDR3 runs to 16 residues. Unmatched junction bases numbered 11, after V lost 0 bases and J lost 7 bases. Germline lookup yields CDR1 SGHRS and CDR2 YFSETQ.

This clonotype came up many times. The genes are TRBV7-8 and TRBJ2-4, with D tentatively TRBD1 or TRBD2 (5 bases each). V was pared by 1 base and J by 11 bases, with 12 bases between. Germline CDR1 SGHVS, CDR2 FQNEAQ. The CDR3 spans 13 residues. Written as DNA, the CDR3 is TGTGCCAGCAGCTTAGACGAGGGGTTCTTTCAGTACTTC. Amino acid sequence: CASSLDEGFFQYF.

V usage is TRBV4-1 and J usage is TRBJ2-2; weak D call: TRBD2 (6 bases). The CDR3 is made up of 20 amino acids. Trimming removed 0 bases from V and 0 bases from J, with 20 bases in between. Per the germline V gene, CDR1 is MGHRA and CDR2 is YSYEKL. The DNA for the CDR3 is TGCGCCAGCAGCCAAGACTCTCGGGACTGGTTTTTCACGAACACCGGGGAGCTGTTTTTT. Translation: CASSQDSRDWFFTNTGELFF.

This clonotype has only a few counts. This sequence joins TRBV7-9 and TRBJ2-5, with 9 positions matching TRBD2. Trimming removed 5 bases from V and 3 bases from J; junction bases left unmatched: 7. Germline CDR1 and CDR2: SEHNR and FQNEAQ (reference sequence). The CDR3 is 15 residues long. The CDR3 DNA reads TGTGCCAGCAGCGAAGGGACTAGCTCGGAAGAGACCCAGTACTTC. It yields the protein CASSEGTSSEETQYF.

The rearrangement uses TRBV27 and TRBJ2-5, with no clear D. Germline V gene lookup returns CDR1 MNHEY and CDR2 SMNVEV (reference sequence). V was trimmed by 5 bases and J by 9 bases, leaving 22 bases between them. The CDR3 has 15 amino acids. The CDR3 protein is CASSPGMDRFRAQYF. CDR3 coding DNA: TGTGCCAGCAGTCCAGGAATGGACCGATTTAGGGCCCAGTACTTC.

The rearrangement uses TRBV4-1 and TRBJ2-1, with D hard to call. Trimming took 0 bases from V and 4 from J, leaving 10 bases between them. Germline CDR1 is MGHRA and CDR2 is YSYEKL. CDR3 length equals 15 residues. CDR3 loop: CASSQETDIYNEQFF. The DNA of the CDR3 is TGCGCCAGCAGCCAAGAAACAGACATTTACAATGAGCAGTTCTTC.

This clonotype has only a few counts. This chain connects TRBV24-1 to TRBJ2-1; TRBD2 agrees at 7 bases. Germline V lookup: CDR1 KGHDR, CDR2 SFDVKD. The CDR3 extends over 14 amino acids. With 4 bases clipped from V and 8 bases from J, the junction kept 7 bases outside the gene matches. The CDR3 loop reads CATSEAGLGYEQFF. CDR3 DNA: TGTGCCACCAGTGAAGCGGGGCTTGGCTATGAGCAGTTCTTC.

Notes on this clonotype: The DNA is left out, because the CDR3 cannot be placed on it with certainty; the CDR3 is given as TCRdb lists it. CDR3 residues: CASSVAFGSCFF. The J gene is TRBJ2-2, the V gene TRBV9. The CDR3 spans 12 residues, counting both ends. CDR1 is SGDLS, CDR2 YYNGEE, per germline.

V is TRBV9 and J is TRBJ2-5; D remains ambiguous. The CDR3 has 14 residues. In germline, CDR1 is SGDLS, CDR2 YYNGEE. The germline V and J ends were trimmed by 0 bases and 3 bases, with 9 bases remaining between them. The DNA of the CDR3 is TGTGCCAGCAGCGTAGGAAGTCGGGAAGAGACCCAGTACTTC. Translated, it gives CASSVGSREETQYF.

This clonotype was seen a handful of times. The V call is TRBV29-1, the J call TRBJ2-2; D is perhaps TRBD1 or TRBD2 (5 bases each). CDR1 is SQVTM and CDR2 is ANQGSEA in the germline V gene. V lost 3 bases and J lost 0, with 8 bases in between. The CDR3 spans 14 residues. CDR3: CSVDGGTNTGELFF. CDR3 nucleotide sequence: TGCAGCGTTGATGGGGGAACGAACACCGGGGAGCTGTTTTTT.

This clonotype was recorded a few times. The gene calls are TRBV28 and TRBJ1-1; D ambiguous. The ends were cut back, 8 bases at V and 0 bases at J, with 10 bases in the middle. This CDR3 comprises 13 residues. From germline, CDR1 is MDHEN and CDR2 SYDVKM. The CDR3 region has the DNA TGTGCCAGCGGAAAGATGTTGAACACTGAAGCTTTCTTT. It codes for CASGKMLNTEAFF.

The CDR3 sequence: CASSLDHGGAQETQYF. DNA of the CDR3: TGTGCCAGCAGCTTAGATCATGGCGGGGCTCAAGAGACCCAGTACTTC. This chain links TRBV11-2 with TRBJ2-5, with a tentative D call TRBD2 (6 bases). The germline V gene has CDR1 SGHAT and CDR2 FQNNGV. The CDR3 covers 16 residues. V was shortened by 0 bases and J by 2 bases, with 13 bases between the two germline ends.

J is TRBJ1-1 and V is TRBV9; D is perhaps TRBD1 (5 bases). The V and J ends lost 0 bases and 5 bases respectively, with 14 bases between them. Germline V gene data show CDR1 as SGDLS and CDR2 as YYNGEE. The CDR3 length is 15 residues. DNA for the CDR3: TGTGCCAGCAGCGTAGGGTCAGGGATGAGTACTGAAGCTTTCTTT. This translates into CASSVGSGMSTEAFF.

The chain employs TRBV29-1 and TRBJ2-3, with a weak D call TRBD2 (5 bases). Per germline, CDR1 SQVTM and CDR2 ANQGSEA. The CDR3 sequence is 9 residues long. The CDR3 DNA is TGCAGGGAGGATTATACGCAGTATTTT. Protein: CREDYTQYF.

This clonotype was seen a few times. The V and J genes are TRBV4-1 and TRBJ2-2; D not resolved. The CDR3 sequence is 17 residues long. V was pared by 4 bases and J by 0 bases, with 15 bases between. The germline V gene encodes CDR1 MGHRA and CDR2 YSYEKL. The CDR3 protein is CASSPHLAETNTGELFF. The DNA of the CDR3 is TGCGCCAGCAGCCCTCACTTGGCAGAAACGAACACCGGGGAGCTGTTTTTT.

The chain uses TRBV7-8 and TRBJ2-3; a possible D gene is TRBD1 (6 bases). Trimming removed 4 bases from V and 2 bases from J, with 16 bases in between. CDR3 size: 16 residues. Germline lookup yields CDR1 SGHVS and CDR2 FQNEAQ. CDR3 loop: CASSSEDSQTTDTQYF. The CDR3 DNA sequence: TGTGCCAGCAGCTCTGAGGACAGTCAAACCACAGATACGCAGTATTTT.

The chain links TRBV7-6 to TRBJ1-1; D not resolved. The CDR3 has 15 residues. The V end was cut by 3 bases, the J end by 1 base, with 12 bases between. Germline V gene lookup returns CDR1 SGHVS and CDR2 FNYEAQ. The CDR3 coding sequence is TGTGCCAGCAGCTTGCCCGAGGGAGCGAACACTGAAGCTTTCTTT. It encodes CASSLPEGANTEAFF.